The T cell receptor beta chain under discussion was sequenced for a study of blood T cell repertoires in COVID-19. Study-wide context: From the United States, Italy and Spain came samples of acute and convalescent COVID-19.

Sequenced by immunoSEQ multiplex PCR; TCRdb stores in-frame clones only, minus some. The data show roughly 200,000 clones, with 85% seen just once and 18% held by the top ten. V was pared by 6 bases and J by 6 bases, with 5 bases of the junction left unmatched. This CDR3 region has 14 residues. Germline V gene data show CDR1 as LNHDA and CDR2 as SQIVND (reference sequence). Two negative PCRs, clearance, or symptom resolution had been documented for recovered Cohort 3 donors. This clone was found a few times. Sequencing used PBMCs or T cells enriched from blood (not recorded which). This receptor was obtained from a man aged 35 to 55 who had recovered from COVID-19. This chain joins TRBV19 and TRBJ1-5; 10 nucleotides match TRBD1. The CDR3: CASSQTGGSQPQHF. CDR3 nucleotides: TGTGCCAGTAGCCAGACAGGGGGCAGTCAGCCCCAGCATTTT.